This passage covers 23 T cell receptor beta chains from one sample sequenced in a study of human T cells and chemical hapten exposure. TCRdb independently ran MiXCR on the RACE reads; one entry per CDR3 protein. The repertoire includes some 74,000 distinct CDR3 sequences, around 15% of them detected once, and approximately 4.5% sits in the top ten. As to time point: pre-sensitization, week 0. The treatment here: therapeutic diphenylcyclopropenone sensitization with weekly scalp DPC. The sequenced sample was whole blood, obtained in connection with sensitization to the hapten diphenylcyclopropenone (DPC). The receptor source for this set is a woman in her forties or fifties with alopecia areata. Some clones in this sample may be carry-over from other donors' samples.

The sample holds a few counts of this clonotype. The chain recombines TRBV14 with TRBJ2-1; D is unresolved. CDR1 is SGHDN, CDR2 FVKESK, per germline. The CDR3 consists of 18 residues. V was clipped by 0 bases and J by 1 base, with 16 bases between them. This chain's CDR3 is CASSQDRAALSSYNEQFF. The CDR3 region has the DNA TGTGCCAGCAGCCAAGATAGGGCAGCCTTAAGTTCCTACAATGAGCAGTTCTTC.

This clonotype has at least ten counts. The chain couples TRBV7-2 to TRBJ1-3; D is undetermined. The CDR3 loop spans 16 amino acids. Trimming removed 2 bases from V and 1 base from J, with 12 bases in between. The germline gives CDR1 SGHTA, CDR2 FQGNSA. This chain's CDR3 is CASSLSTSSSGNTIYF. The CDR3 DNA is TGTGCCAGCAGCTTATCTACCTCCTCTTCTGGAAACACCATATATTTT.

Relative to its sample, this clonotype is medium-sized. The rearrangement links TRBV14 to TRBJ1-1; D unclear. CDR3 length: 13 residues. CDR1 and CDR2 (germline): SGHDN, FVKESK. With 2 bases removed from V and 4 bases from J, the gap between germline ends came to 8 bases. DNA for the CDR3: TGTGCCAGCAGCCAAAGTCCTCGCACTGAAGCTTTCTTT. Translating gives CASSQSPRTEAFF.

This clonotype was detected ten times or more. The V and J genes are TRBV6-2 or TRBV6-3 and TRBJ2-1; D ambiguous. Trimming stripped 5 bases from V and 4 bases from J, with 9 bases between. This CDR3 is 13 amino acids long. Germline V gene sequence: CDR1 MNHEY, CDR2 SVGEGT. CDR3 DNA: TGTGCCAGCAGTCACGGGTGGTACAATGAGCAGTTCTTC. Its protein is CASSHGWYNEQFF.

This clonotype appeared a few times. The chain combines TRBV5-6 with TRBJ2-1; D is uncertain. The CDR3 runs 13 residues. Germline values: CDR1 SGHDT, CDR2 YYEEEE. V was clipped by 3 bases and J by 4 bases, with 8 bases between them. The CDR3 DNA is TGTGCCAGCAGCTCTCGACTGTACAATGAGCAGTTCTTC. Translated: CASSSRLYNEQFF. Complete variable domain (other parts from reference TRBV5-6 and TRBJ2-1): DAGVTQSPTHLIKTRGQQVTLRCSPKSGHDTVSWYQQALGQGPQFIFQYYEEEERQRGNFPDRFSGHQFPNYSSELNVNALLLGDSALYLCASSSRLYNEQFFGPGTRLTVL.

This rearrangement joins TRBV5-8 to TRBJ1-6; D is perhaps TRBD1 (6 bases). Germline values: CDR1 SGHTS, CDR2 YDEGEE. The CDR3 length is 14 residues. The germline V and J ends were trimmed by 5 bases and 10 bases, with 16 bases remaining between them. CDR3 in DNA: TGTGCCAGCAGGGGGACACCTAGGGGGTCACCCCTCCACTTT. It yields the protein CASRGTPRGSPLHF.

J is TRBJ1-5 and V is TRBV29-1; no definite D call. The CDR3 is 12 residues long. Germline V gene data show CDR1 as SQVTM and CDR2 as ANQGSEA. Trimming cost V 2 bases and J 5 bases, with 7 bases left between them. The CDR3 DNA follows: TGCAGCGTTGAATCGGCGGATCAGCCCCAGCATTTT. It yields the protein CSVESADQPQHF.

This clonotype was counted many times. V usage is TRBV20-1 and J usage is TRBJ2-7, with D unresolved. V dropped 2 bases and J dropped 3 bases, with 20 bases sitting between them. CDR3 length: 16 residues. The germline V gene has CDR1 DFQATT and CDR2 SNEGSKA (reference sequence). The CDR3 protein is CSARRIGRKSLYEQYF. The CDR3 coding sequence is TGCAGTGCTAGAAGGATCGGCAGAAAGTCCCTCTACGAGCAGTACTTC.

V is TRBV5-5 and J is TRBJ1-2; D may be TRBD1 (6 bases). Trimming cost V 0 bases and J 6 bases, with 15 bases left between them. There are 15 residues in the CDR3. Per germline, CDR1 SGHKS and CDR2 YYEKEE (reference sequence). The DNA for the CDR3 is TGTGCCAGCAGCTTGGCCTCTGGCAGGGGCCATGGCTACACCTTC. This codes for CASSLASGRGHGYTF.

The CDR3 loop is CASSLGQTLIPYEQYF. In nucleotides, the CDR3 is TGTGCCAGCAGCTTAGGACAGACGCTGATTCCCTACGAGCAGTACTTC. The chain has TRBV7-2 and TRBJ2-7; weak D call: TRBD1 (5 bases). Germline assignment: CDR1 SGHTA and CDR2 FQGNSA. This CDR3 is built from 16 residues. With 1 base removed from V and 2 bases from J, the gap between germline ends came to 15 bases.

The chain combines TRBV2 with TRBJ1-1, with TRBD1 identical over 10 bases. Germline V CDR1 and CDR2: SNHLY, FYNNEI. J lost 1 base, V lost 11 bases, and 7 bases had no gene match. The CDR3 has 14 amino acids. The CDR3 here is CALWGDRGNTEAFF. CDR3 DNA sequence: TGTGCCCTCTGGGGGGACAGGGGGAACACTGAAGCTTTCTTT.

The chain joins TRBV9 to TRBJ1-1; possibly TRBD1 for D (5 bases). Germline loops: CDR1 SGDLS, CDR2 YYNGEE. The CDR3 totals 12 residues. The V end was cut by 0 bases, the J end by 8 bases, with 8 bases between. The CDR3 DNA reads TGTGCCAGCAGCGTAGATGGGGACGAAGCTTTCTTT. Encoded protein: CASSVDGDEAFF.

The chain employs TRBV7-6 and TRBJ2-3; D gene unclear. V lost 5 bases to trimming and J lost 4 bases, with 13 bases between them. The V gene's germline CDR1 is SGHVS and CDR2 FNYEAQ. The CDR3 totals 14 residues. This CDR3 reads CASSVGVGADTQYF. CDR3 DNA: TGTGCCAGCAGCGTCGGAGTTGGGGCAGATACGCAGTATTTT.

This clonotype was observed a handful of times. The rearrangement uses TRBV7-2 and TRBJ2-1; no clear D. Trimming left V 5 bases short and J 8 bases short, with 7 bases between. Germline CDR1 and CDR2: SGHTA and FQGNSA. CDR3 length equals 11 residues. In DNA form, the CDR3 reads TGTGCCAGCAGCCGGTTGCATGAGCAGTTCTTC. It is translated as CASSRLHEQFF.

This clonotype has more than one count but fewer than ten. This sequence joins TRBV5-1 and TRBJ2-3; 9 bases are a match to TRBD2. The V gene's germline CDR1 is SGHRS and CDR2 YFSETQ. This CDR3 has 16 residues. V lost 3 bases and J lost 5; bases outside the gene matches: 10. CDR3 protein: CASSSEAGGPGDTQYF. CDR3 in DNA: TGCGCCAGCAGCTCGGAGGCGGGAGGGCCTGGAGATACGCAGTATTTT.

This clonotype showed up many times. V gene TRBV10-3 combines with J gene TRBJ2-7, with 7 bases that match TRBD2. CDR1 and CDR2 from the germline V gene are ENHRY and SYGVKD. J was trimmed by 7 bases and V by 8 bases; bases with no gene match: 14. This CDR3 region has 14 residues. Here the CDR3 DNA reads TGTGCCATCGCGAGCGGGACTGTTGAGGGTGAGCAGTACTTC. It yields the protein CAIASGTVEGEQYF.

The chain uses TRBV9 and TRBJ2-1, with D possibly being TRBD2 (6 bases). Trimming removed 1 base at V and 7 bases at J, with 15 bases between. CDR1 and CDR2 from the germline V gene are SGDLS and YYNGEE. This CDR3 has 15 amino acids. CDR3 bases: TGTGCCAGCAGCGTACGACCCTCCGGGGGAAATGAGCAGTTCTTC. The encoded protein is CASSVRPSGGNEQFF.

In its sample, this clonotype was seen a few times. V is TRBV20-1 and J is TRBJ2-4; D is uncertain. The CDR3 runs to 12 residues. V was shortened by 2 bases and J by 6 bases, with 8 bases between the two germline ends. Germline assignment: CDR1 DFQATT and CDR2 SNEGSKA (reference sequence). The CDR3 spells CSARSYSNIQYF. The DNA of the CDR3 is TGCAGTGCTAGATCCTATTCAAACATTCAGTACTTC.

This clonotype showed up just a few times. The chain employs TRBV3-1 and TRBJ2-7; a weak D match, TRBD2 (5 bases). Germline CDR1 and CDR2: LGHDT and YNNKEL (reference sequence). V was pared by 2 bases and J by 6 bases, with 11 bases between. The CDR3 totals 13 residues. Here the CDR3 DNA reads TGTGCCAGCAGCCAATTGAGCGGCTCCGAGCAGTACTTC. It codes for CASSQLSGSEQYF.

About this clonotype itself: An end of the junction does not agree with germline; a read error may underlie this. The V call is TRBV6-1, the J call TRBJ1-5; no definite D call. CDR3 size: 13 residues. From germline, CDR1 is MNHNS and CDR2 SASEGT. DNA of the CDR3: TGTGCCAGCAGTCAAGCCTTGACTCAGCCCCAGCATTTT. The encoded protein is CASSQALTQPQHF.

The rearrangement joins TRBV20-1 to TRBJ2-3, with 10 nucleotides matching TRBD2. J gave up 4 bases and V 3 bases, and 7 bases lay outside the gene matches. The CDR3 sequence is 15 residues long. CDR1 is DFQATT, CDR2 SNEGSKA, per germline (reference sequence). In DNA form, the CDR3 reads TGCAGTGCTAGTGGGGCTAGCGGGAGCCCAGATACGCAGTATTTT. This gives the protein CSASGASGSPDTQYF.

The chain uses TRBV20-1 and TRBJ2-1; 11 positions match TRBD2. Germline CDR1 and CDR2: DFQATT and SNEGSKA (reference sequence). This CDR3 spans 15 amino acids. V shed 5 bases and J 9 bases; nucleotides not matched to a gene: 12. CDR3 loop: CSAPQALAGGREQFF. The CDR3 DNA follows: TGCAGTGCTCCTCAAGCCCTAGCGGGGGGCCGTGAGCAGTTCTTC.

This clonotype was detected ten times or more. The J gene is TRBJ2-3, the V gene TRBV7-7, with D hard to call. Germline loops: CDR1 SSHAT, CDR2 FNYEAQ (reference sequence). V gave up 5 bases and J gave up 3 bases, with 12 bases separating them. The CDR3 extends over 14 amino acids. The CDR3 bases are TGTGCCAGCAGCCCAGGATACGGGACAGATACGCAGTATTTT. Its translation is CASSPGYGTDTQYF.